This T cell receptor beta chain is drawn from a study of radiotherapy plus CTLA-4 blockade in lung cancer. The wider study: Patients showed objective responses in 15% to 20% of cases, and disease control was achieved by over 25%. Study-level points and caveats: Strongest reported response predictors: early blood clone changes and post-radiation interferon-beta.

This CDR3 comprises 16 residues. The V gene's germline CDR1 is LGHNA and CDR2 YNFKEQ. Between the trimmed V and J ends, which lost 0 bases and 2 bases, there was a span of 13 bases. Profiled with immunoSEQ multiplex PCR; TCRdb holds only in-frame clones, not every one. The table has about 110,000 clones, about 85% seen once. People whose metastatic non-small-cell lung cancer was chemo-refractory got focal radiation along with CTLA-4 blockade by ipilimumab. This clone was observed once. The target antigen is unknown. Sequenced material: peripheral blood, taken from a patient treated with radiotherapy plus ipilimumab. The chain recombines TRBV4-2 with TRBJ1-2, with D tentatively TRBD1 (5 bases). This TCR came from a human donor with non-small cell lung cancer that progressed on radiotherapy plus ipilimumab. Some clones in this sample may be carry-over from other donors' samples. The CDR3: CASSQDLGRQNYGYTF. CDR3 sequence (DNA): TGTGCCAGCAGCCAAGATTTGGGACGGCAAAACTATGGCTACACCTTC.